These 14 T cell receptor beta chains share one sample of origin, sequenced in a study of blood T cells in healthy people across ages. A J-beta primer mix and a sample-barcoded 5' primer were used in a second PCR of about 6 to 12 cycles. TCRdb re-derived calls from the 5' RACE reads in MiXCR, one entry per CDR3 protein. In the table there are more than 900,000 distinct CDR3 sequences, approximately 25% of which are singletons. The same data also went into a second study, on T cells of mothers and their children.

The sequenced sample was blood. The receptors come from a girl aged 2 to 10 in good health.

This clonotype showed up just a few times. The chain combines TRBV11-3 with TRBJ2-3; 10 bases are a match to TRBD2. Looked up from germline, CDR1 is SGHNT and CDR2 is YENEEA. The length of the CDR3 is 16 residues. Trimming removed 5 bases from V and 4 bases from J; junction bases left unmatched: 9. The CDR3 region is CASSPDSSGGADTQYF. CDR3 nucleotide sequence: TGTGCCAGCAGCCCAGACTCGAGCGGGGGGGCAGATACGCAGTATTTT.

A remark on this clonotype: Because it lacks the conserved phenylalanine or tryptophan at the end, this CDR3 is likely a read error. This rearrangement joins TRBV4-2 to TRBJ2-4; D gene unclear. Trimming removed 1 base at V and 8 bases at J, with 15 bases between. CDR1 is LGHNA, CDR2 YNFKEQ, per germline. There are 15 residues in the CDR3. CDR3 in amino acids: CASSQVGFSVDIQYL. The DNA for the CDR3 is TGTGCCAGCAGCCAAGTAGGGTTTTCGGTGGACATTCAGTACCTC.

The CDR3 reads CASSLTGTLLSPLHF. The CDR3, as DNA: TGTGCCAGCAGTTTAACCGGGACCCTGCTGTCACCCCTCCACTTT. The chain links TRBV28 to TRBJ1-6; maybe TRBD1 (5 bases). This CDR3 comprises 15 residues. CDR1 and CDR2 from the germline V gene are MDHEN and SYDVKM. Deletions cut 2 bases from V and 10 bases from J, with 15 bases between.

This clonotype occurred a few times. Just one base apart from a much larger clone, this may be a read error. The chain couples TRBV29-1 to TRBJ2-5; unclear D gene. Germline CDR1 reads SQVTM; CDR2 reads ANQGSEA. The CDR3 sequence is 10 residues long. The V and J ends lost 5 bases and 1 base respectively, with 2 bases between them. The CDR3 reads CSVPQETQYF. CDR3 in DNA: TGCAGCGTTCCCCAAGAGACCCAGTACTTC.

This clonotype has a handful of counts. J is TRBJ1-2 and V is TRBV7-2, with TRBD1 identical over 8 bases. Trimming removed 1 base from V and 6 bases from J; junction bases left unmatched: 7. Germline CDR1 is SGHTA and CDR2 is FQGNSA. The CDR3 runs 15 residues. The CDR3 reads CASSLGQGFRNGYTF. For the CDR3, the DNA is TGTGCCAGCAGCTTAGGACAGGGGTTTCGAAATGGCTACACCTTC.

V usage is TRBV29-1 and J usage is TRBJ2-4; tentative D call: TRBD1 (6 bases). V lost 7 bases and J lost 2, with 18 bases in between. CDR3 length equals 15 residues. The germline V gene has CDR1 SQVTM and CDR2 ANQGSEA. In nucleotides, the CDR3 is TGCAGCGCCATTGGACGAGGGGGTTCCAAAAACATTCAGTACTTC. Its protein is CSAIGRGGSKNIQYF.

In this sample, this clonotype turned up a few times. Compared with germline, one end of the junction differs, possibly owing to a read error. The chain joins TRBV5-6 to TRBJ2-5; D uncertain. Germline CDR1 and CDR2: SGHDT and YYEEEE. The CDR3 consists of 15 residues. The chain's CDR3 is CASSLAMAVQETQCF. CDR3 nucleotide sequence: TGTGCCAGCAGCTTGGCCATGGCAGTCCAAGAGACCCAGTGCTTC.

This chain links TRBV12-3 or TRBV12-4 with TRBJ1-5; 7 nucleotides align to TRBD1. The CDR3 extends over 17 amino acids. V was pared by 8 bases and J by 0 bases, with 13 bases of the junction left unmatched. The CDR3 protein is CASGYNRGRYSNQPQHF. Here the CDR3 DNA reads TGTGCCAGCGGGTATAACAGGGGCCGTTATAGCAATCAGCCCCAGCATTTT.

This clonotype was recorded a few times. The J gene is TRBJ2-1, the V gene TRBV24-1; no definite D call. Germline CDR1 is KGHDR and CDR2 is SFDVKD. Trimming removed 2 bases at V and 7 bases at J, with 5 bases between. The CDR3 has 12 residues. CDR3: CATSDSSNEQFF. The CDR3 region has the DNA TGTGCCACCAGTGATTCGTCGAATGAGCAGTTCTTC.

This clonotype came up a few times. The V gene is TRBV20-1, the J gene TRBJ2-1; 8 bases fit TRBD2. The closer fit of TRBJ2-7 to the DNA end suggests the J call may be wrong. CDR3 length: 13 residues. Germline V gives CDR1 DFQATT, CDR2 SNEGSKA (reference sequence). The CDR3, as DNA: TGCAGTGCCCCCATAGCGGGATCCATCGAGCAGTACTTC. This codes for CSAPIAGSIEQYF.

The rearrangement uses TRBV28 and TRBJ2-1, with TRBD2 matching 11 bases. The germline V gene encodes CDR1 MDHEN and CDR2 SYDVKM. The CDR3 is 16 amino acids. Trimming took 1 base from V and 9 from J; bases not matched to a gene: 8. The CDR3 bases are TGTGCCAGCAGTTTATTTACTAGCGGGAGTGGTAGTGAGCAGTTCTTC. Translating gives CASSLFTSGSGSEQFF.

The V gene is TRBV6-2 or TRBV6-3, the J gene TRBJ1-1; no definite D call. The germline V gene has CDR1 MNHEY and CDR2 SVGEGT. V was clipped by 6 bases and J by 5 bases, with 19 bases between them. The CDR3 consists of 15 residues. The CDR3 here is CASSYLQSPGTEAFF. The CDR3, as DNA: TGTGCCAGCAGCTATCTACAGTCCCCTGGGACTGAAGCTTTCTTT.

This chain connects TRBV6-1 to TRBJ1-1, with D hard to call. V lost 6 bases and J lost 7, with 21 bases in between. This CDR3 comprises 15 residues. Germline lookup yields CDR1 MNHNS and CDR2 SASEGT. Here the CDR3 reads CASSLAWQAISEAFF. As DNA, the CDR3 is TGTGCCAGCAGCCTAGCGTGGCAGGCAATCAGTGAAGCTTTCTTT.

The chain is built from TRBV7-9 and TRBJ2-3; TRBD2 matches at 7 bases. The CDR3 totals 15 residues. Germline V lookup: CDR1 SEHNR, CDR2 FQNEAQ (reference sequence). After removal of 4 bases from V and 5 bases from J, the junction contained 9 bases not matched to a gene. The CDR3 is CASSSLTGGGDTQYF. DNA of the CDR3: TGTGCCAGCAGCTCCCTAACGGGAGGAGGAGATACGCAGTATTTT.